This T cell receptor delta chain originates from a study of fetal and pediatric gammadelta thymocytes (dated by TCRdb to between 2021 and 2024). In terms of the full investigation: Previously published data and newly generated, unpublished data were combined in the bulk gammadelta thymocyte repertoires, which were used to strengthen a single-cell study of gammadelta thymocyte development. Unpublished data were combined with previously published data (refs 27,28) to make up the bulk gammadelta thymocyte repertoires. In total, the bulk gammadelta thymocyte repertoire set covered around ten subjects, made up of 7 pediatric thymus donors and 3 fetal thymus donors. Bulk TCR repertoire data were included to raise the number of subjects and reinforce the CDR3 publicity analysis.

Summary of the overall study and its limitations: Compared with post-natal repertoires, fetal gammadelta thymocyte repertoires had previously been reported to be enriched for TRDV2, TRGV8 and TRGV9 usage, low N additions and public CDR3s.

Judged by its sample share, this clone qualifies as medium-sized (0.01 to 0.1%). This receptor's antigen is unknown. No base qualities exist here, and no much larger clone lies one base off it. Sequencing used an Illumina MiSeq. Under the source paper's analysis protocol: To analyze publicity, the Vgamma9Vdelta2 and nonVgamma9Vdelta2 bulk CDR3 files from each subject were merged so that every subject had one combined repertoire. CDR3 publicity was given a score from 0 to 19 by checking each amino acid sequence across 9 single-cell datasets and 10 bulk repertoires with base R and dplyr. TCRdb processed the public reads again with the CATT caller, after which rows with matching DNA were combined. In this record, the V and J calls reflect TCRdb's handling and not the investigators' own analysis. The sample table records approximately 800 delta-chain clones; roughly a fifth of these occur just once. The ten largest account for about a sixth of the sample.

From its cysteine to its phenylalanine, the CDR3 spans 15 amino acids. Only the CDR3 DNA is retained, 45 bases long and in frame from the first base. The germline V gene specifies GEAIGNYY as CDR1 and EKD as CDR2. Trimming removed 0 bases from V and 6 bases from J; the gene matches leave 5 bases unexplained. Fetal thymuses were obtained in Singapore from elective pregnancy terminations carried out for socio-psychological reasons at about 14 to 22 weeks estimated gestational age. All fetuses were judged to be structurally normal by ultrasound prior to termination and by gross morphological examination after termination. Thymocytes were stained with Zombie NIR viability dye plus antibodies to CD3 (UCHT1), TCRgammadelta (11F2), TCRVgamma9 (IMMU360) and TCRVdelta2 (IMMU389). Bulk TRD and TRG CDR3 repertoires were generated separately from sorted Vgamma9Vdelta2 and nonVgamma9Vdelta2 gammadelta thymocytes of human fetal and pediatric thymuses. Thymic cell suspensions from fetal and post-natal thymuses were prepared as previously described. NonVgamma9Vdelta2 thymocytes were sorted as CD3+ gammadeltaTCR+ cells lacking the Vgamma9+Vdelta2+ phenotype. Cells were sorted on a FACS Aria III cell sorter (BD Biosciences).

The source of this sequence is a human fetus. In this chain, TRDV2 is recombined with TRDJ2, and TRDD3 matches 8 of the central bases. Sequencing input: non-Vgamma9Vdelta2 gamma-delta T cells from the thymus. What this sample's cell subset or site label stands for: CD3+gammadeltaTCR+ thymocytes not co-expressing Vgamma9 and Vdelta2. The CDR3 region: CACDTNAGYAAQLFF. The DNA sequence is given as TGTGCCTGTGACACCAACGCGGGATACGCAGCACAACTCTTCTTT.